This T cell receptor beta chain was sequenced for a study of radiation and T cells in renal cell carcinoma. Study-level background: Nephrectomy followed 15 Gy stereotactic body radiation by 4 weeks.

Per germline, CDR1 SNHLY and CDR2 FYNNEI. V lost 3 bases, J lost 11 bases, and 13 bases lay in between. CDR3 length: 13 amino acids. Time point described: baseline pretreatment blood. Sample treatment: 15 Gy SBRT to primary tumor, nephrectomy 4 weeks later. This table comes from immunoSEQ multiplex PCR, and its TCRdb copy is limited to in-frame clones, with some not included. Among about 130,000 clones listed, roughly 90% were seen once. Whole-study results and caveats: Without pretreatment biopsies, baseline tumor clonotype presence was undetermined. From baseline, blood top tumor clonotypes peaked at 2 weeks post-radiation.

Regarding this clone: Its target is not known.

This chain links TRBV2 with TRBJ2-2; the D gene is possibly TRBD1 (6 bases). This sequence originates from a woman in her forties or fifties with renal cell carcinoma. Sample: blood, taken from a patient whose treatment included radiotherapy and nephrectomy. The CDR3 sequence: CASSDLGARELFF. CDR3 sequence (DNA): TGTGCCAGCAGTGATCTGGGGGCGAGAGAGCTGTTTTTT.